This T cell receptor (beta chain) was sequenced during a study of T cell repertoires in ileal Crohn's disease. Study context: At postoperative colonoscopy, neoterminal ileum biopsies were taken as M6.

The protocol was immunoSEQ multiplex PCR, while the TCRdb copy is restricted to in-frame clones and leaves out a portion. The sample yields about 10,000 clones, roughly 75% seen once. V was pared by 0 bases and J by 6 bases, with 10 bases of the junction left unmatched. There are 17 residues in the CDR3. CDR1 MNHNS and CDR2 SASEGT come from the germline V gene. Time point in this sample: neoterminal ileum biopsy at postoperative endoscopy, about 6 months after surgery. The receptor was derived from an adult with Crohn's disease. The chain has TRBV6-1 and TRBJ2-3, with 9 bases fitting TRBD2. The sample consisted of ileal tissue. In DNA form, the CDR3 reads TGTGCCAGCAGTGAAGCGGGCGGGGGGGTCCGGCGGGATACGCAGTATTTT. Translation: CASSEAGGGVRRDTQYF.